This T cell receptor (beta chain) was documented in a study of blood T cell repertoires in COVID-19 (dated by TCRdb to about 2020). In terms of the full investigation: Samples covering the acute and convalescent phases of COVID-19 were provided by collaborators in the United States, Italy and Spain. The material from the prospective study consisted of cDNA or gDNA derived from T cells, B-cell-depleted T cells, or PBMCs. Deeply sampled blood TCRbeta repertoires from subjects exposed to, actively infected with, or recovered from COVID-19 were included in the dataset. A freely available public database, intended as a resource for researchers studying the immune response to SARS-CoV-2, is where the repertoires were released. Samples were obtained from the ongoing ImmuneRACE study (first 160 participants) and from 1,254 subjects provided by 6 global collaborators. Nearly every sample came with metadata listing a de-identified subject ID, COVID-19 status, age in years and sex. HLA class I and class II types, where available, came from metadata supplied by the sample provider rather than from assay-based typing.

The immunoSEQ Assay, a bias-controlled multiplex PCR, was used to amplify TCRbeta CDR3 regions from genomic DNA. As for the original processing: The number of nucleated cells in each sample was estimated by amplification of reference gene primers within the assay. To quantify the absolute abundance of each unique TCRbeta CDR3 rearrangement, sequence reads were collapsed and filtered. For each sample, productive Simpson clonality was calculated as the square root of Simpson's diversity index over productive rearrangements. TCRdb's version of the immuneACCESS table is confined to in-frame rearrangements and falls short of the full clone set. An unresolved V gene accounts for under half of the shortfall where checked; the remainder is of unknown origin. V, J and clone size derive from that table, while D and trimming were established from the DNA sequence. Present in this sample are hundreds of thousands of clones, under 90% of which were seen just once. The top ten clones comprise approximately 3.8% of the sample.

Whole blood was collected in K2EDTA tubes by collaborating institutions according to the institutions' own protocols. Collaborator samples were shipped for TCRbeta analysis as frozen whole blood, isolated PBMCs, or DNA extracted from either sample type. On this clone itself: No cognate antigen has been identified for it. No much larger clone is present one base from it, and per-base qualities are unavailable.

General study outcomes and caveats: How much clinical and demographic metadata was included differed by source and by participant, and the metadata was provided uncurated.

V lost 6 bases and J lost 0 bases, and the count of bases not matched to a germline gene is 9. From a lookup of the germline V gene, CDR1 and CDR2 are MNHNS and SASEGT. CDR3 length: 16 amino acids, cysteine to phenylalanine. The entry retains the CDR3 DNA only, 48 bases that are in frame from base 1. The clonotype originates from an elderly woman with acute or convalescent COVID-19. The V gene is TRBV6-1 and the J gene is TRBJ2-7, with 9 bases matching TRBD1. The sequenced material came from peripheral blood. This receptor has the CDR3 CASRETGTGISYEQYF. The DNA reads as follows: TGTGCCAGCAGAGAAACCGGGACAGGGATCTCCTACGAGCAGTACTTC.